The entry below gives a single T cell receptor (beta chain) sequence along with its context. Its specificity is unknown. Only in-frame clones appear in the TCRdb table, and some are missing; sequencing was by immunoSEQ multiplex PCR. The table lists hundreds of thousands of clones, 85% to 95% of them singletons. As defined, naive CD8 cells were CD45RO-negative and positively selected for CCR7, with terminally differentiated effector memory CD45RA+ cells excluded. This CDR3 region has 13 residues. V gave up 8 bases and J gave up 2 bases, with 12 bases separating them. CDR1 is MNHEY and CDR2 is SMNVEV in the germline V gene (reference sequence). These data come from a study of shared clonotypes between healthy human individuals. Findings of the study overall: Non-shared clonotypes had lower generation probabilities than clonotypes shared by all four sorted-subset donors.

This chain uses TRBV27 with TRBJ2-5; D unclear. The receptor's source is a woman in her 30s in good health. Input material: naive CD8+ T cells sorted from blood. The CDR3: CASAPGSQETQYF. The DNA of the CDR3 is TGTGCCAGCGCCCCAGGCAGTCAAGAGACCCAGTACTTC.